Listed below are T cell receptor beta chains from one sample, sequenced in a study of blood T cell repertoires in COVID-19. The repertoire was sequenced with immunoSEQ multiplex PCR; TCRdb's copy has only in-frame clones and lacks some. Here the sample spans tens of thousands of clones, around 84% being singletons. Specimen: peripheral blood. The receptors were gathered from a man in his sixties or seventies with acute or convalescent COVID-19. Both conserved end residues are part of each CDR3. D genes are given only for firm matches. Size is stated for part of the rows, as once, few or many counts, or as a class when the clone is expanded.

D gene: .; J gene: TRBJ1-1; clone size: .; V gene: TRBV5-1; CDR3 DNA: TGCGCCAGCAGCTTGGACAGCAGTATGAACACTGAAGCTTTCTTT; CDR3 protein: CASSLDSSMNTEAFF
D gene: .; J gene: TRBJ1-1; clone size: .; V gene: TRBV2; CDR3 DNA: TGTGCCAGCAGTCCCGCCGACAGCATGAACACTGAAGCTTTCTTT; CDR3 protein: CASSPADSMNTEAFF
D gene: TRBD1; J gene: TRBJ1-2; clone size: .; V gene: TRBV6-2/TRBV6-3; CDR3 DNA: TGTGCCAGCAGTAACGGCGCAGGGGGCCTCGACTATGGCTACACCTTC; CDR3 protein: CASSNGAGGLDYGYTF
D gene: TRBD1; J gene: TRBJ1-1; clone size: .; V gene: TRBV11-2; CDR3 DNA: TGTGCCAGCAGCGCTTACACAGGGGCACATTCTAACACTGAAGCTTTCTTT; CDR3 protein: CASSAYTGAHSNTEAFF
D gene: TRBD2; J gene: TRBJ2-7; clone size: .; V gene: TRBV28; CDR3 DNA: TGTGCCAGCAGCCTGACTAGCTCCGAGCAGTACTTC; CDR3 protein: CASSLTSSEQYF
D gene: TRBD1; J gene: TRBJ1-5; clone size: .; V gene: TRBV6-5; CDR3 DNA: TGTGCCAGCAGAACGGACAGGGGAGGTCTGCAGCCCCAGCATTTT; CDR3 protein: CASRTDRGGLQPQHF
D gene: .; J gene: TRBJ2-7; clone size: .; V gene: TRBV27; CDR3 DNA: TGTGCCAGCAGCCCGACGGGACTGATCTCCTACGAGCAGTACTTC; CDR3 protein: CASSPTGLISYEQYF
D gene: .; J gene: TRBJ2-2; clone size: few; V gene: TRBV25-1; CDR3 DNA: TGTGCCAGCAGTCCGGGGGTCGGGGAGCTGTTTTTT; CDR3 protein: CASSPGVGELFF
D gene: .; J gene: TRBJ1-4; clone size: .; V gene: TRBV30; CDR3 DNA: TGTGCCTGGAGTGCCGGCGGAACCTCGTTAGCAACTAATGAAAAACTGTTTTTT; CDR3 protein: CAWSAGGTSLATNEKLFF
D gene: .; J gene: TRBJ2-3; clone size: .; V gene: TRBV7-9; CDR3 DNA: TGTGCCAGCAGCTTAGGGGCGGACGGGGGCACAGATACGCAGTATTTT; CDR3 protein: CASSLGADGGTDTQYF
D gene: TRBD2; J gene: TRBJ2-1; clone size: few; V gene: TRBV6-4; CDR3 DNA: TGTGCCAGCAGTGTCAGCGGGAGCATTAATGAGCAGTTCTTC; CDR3 protein: CASSVSGSINEQFF
D gene: TRBD1; J gene: TRBJ2-2; clone size: .; V gene: TRBV2; CDR3 DNA: TGTGCCAGCGGGGACAGTATGAACACCGGGGAGCTGTTTTTT; CDR3 protein: CASGDSMNTGELFF
D gene: .; J gene: TRBJ1-1; clone size: .; V gene: TRBV7-2; CDR3 DNA: TGTGCCAGCAGCTTAGAGGCGGGGCAGGGATTTGCTTTCTTT; CDR3 protein: CASSLEAGQGFAFF
D gene: .; J gene: TRBJ1-6; clone size: .; V gene: TRBV6-2/TRBV6-3; CDR3 DNA: TGTGCCAGCAGTCGGACAGAAAGTAATTCACCCCTCCACTTT; CDR3 protein: CASSRTESNSPLHF
D gene: .; J gene: TRBJ1-4; clone size: .; V gene: TRBV14; CDR3 DNA: TGTGCCAGCAGCCCTAGTGGCTCTGAAAAACTGTTTTTT; CDR3 protein: CASSPSGSEKLFF
D gene: TRBD2; J gene: TRBJ2-1; clone size: .; V gene: TRBV7-3; CDR3 DNA: TGTGCCAGCAGCTTAAAACTAGCGGGGTACAATGAGCAGTTCTTC; CDR3 protein: CASSLKLAGYNEQFF
D gene: TRBD1; J gene: TRBJ1-1; clone size: .; V gene: TRBV19; CDR3 DNA: TGTGCCAGTAGTTCTTCGGCAGGGGGGATACCTGAAGCTTTCTTT; CDR3 protein: CASSSSAGGIPEAFF
D gene: .; J gene: TRBJ2-2; clone size: .; V gene: TRBV2; CDR3 DNA: TGTGCCAGCAGGGGACTGAGCCCAACCGGGGAGCTGTTTTTT; CDR3 protein: CASRGLSPTGELFF
D gene: .; J gene: TRBJ1-4; clone size: .; V gene: TRBV30; CDR3 DNA: TGTGCCTGGAGTGTGGCCCGAGGCGGGAATGAAAAACTGTTTTTT; CDR3 protein: CAWSVARGGNEKLFF
D gene: .; J gene: TRBJ1-4; clone size: .; V gene: TRBV11-2; CDR3 DNA: TGTGCCAGCAGCACCCTCAGGGTTGCTAATGAAAAACTGTTTTTT; CDR3 protein: CASSTLRVANEKLFF
D gene: TRBD1; J gene: TRBJ1-1; clone size: .; V gene: TRBV18; CDR3 DNA: TGTGCCAGCTCATCAACAGGGGACACTGAAGCTTTCTTT; CDR3 protein: CASSSTGDTEAFF
D gene: .; J gene: TRBJ1-4; clone size: .; V gene: TRBV5-1; CDR3 DNA: TGCGCCAGCAGCCTTCTCCAGGCCACTAATGAAAAACTGTTTTTT; CDR3 protein: CASSLLQATNEKLFF
D gene: .; J gene: TRBJ1-3; clone size: .; V gene: TRBV6-1; CDR3 DNA: TGTGCCAGCAGTGAAGCTTACTCTGGAAACACCATATATTTT; CDR3 protein: CASSEAYSGNTIYF
D gene: TRBD1; J gene: TRBJ2-5; clone size: .; V gene: TRBV28; CDR3 DNA: TGTGCCAGCAGTCGAGGGGACAGACAAGAGACCCAGTACTTC; CDR3 protein: CASSRGDRQETQYF
D gene: .; J gene: TRBJ1-6; clone size: .; V gene: TRBV5-4; CDR3 DNA: TGTGCCAGCAGCTTACAGGGTCCCTCGGGGCCCCTCCACTTT; CDR3 protein: CASSLQGPSGPLHF
D gene: TRBD2; J gene: TRBJ2-7; clone size: .; V gene: TRBV7-2; CDR3 DNA: TGTGCCAGCAGTAGAAACGGCGGGAGGGCCTACGAGCAGTACTTC; CDR3 protein: CASSRNGGRAYEQYF
D gene: TRBD2; J gene: TRBJ2-6; clone size: .; V gene: TRBV7-8; CDR3 DNA: TGTGCCAGCAGCTCCCGGACTAGCGGGGGCCGTAGCTCTGGGGCCAACGTCCTGACTTTC; CDR3 protein: CASSSRTSGGRSSGANVLTF
D gene: .; J gene: TRBJ1-4; clone size: .; V gene: TRBV19; CDR3 DNA: TGTGCCAGTAGTACGTACTTAGCAACTAATGAAAAACTGTTTTTT; CDR3 protein: CASSTYLATNEKLFF
D gene: .; J gene: TRBJ2-1; clone size: .; V gene: TRBV30; CDR3 DNA: TGTGCCTGGGGTAGCCACAACTACAATGAGCAGTTCTTC; CDR3 protein: CAWGSHNYNEQFF